The entry below gives a single T cell receptor (beta chain) sequence along with its context. The target antigen is unknown. Trimming cost V 4 bases and J 5 bases, with 14 bases left between them. The V gene's germline CDR1 is DFQATT and CDR2 SNEGSKA (reference sequence). CDR3 length equals 13 residues. The source of the sample is a study of blood T cells in healthy people across ages. For the study at large: The capture of about one barcoded beta molecule per two T cells was achieved by template switching.

Combining a sample-barcoded 5' primer with a J-beta primer mix, a second PCR ran for roughly 6 to 11 cycles. Each cDNA was tagged by a template-switch adaptor containing 12 random nucleotides. Sequencing recovered at least 2.5 million CDR3-containing paired-end reads from each sample. From the 5' RACE reads, TCRdb called clonotypes with MiXCR, one entry per CDR3 protein. The sample yields approximately 1,700,000 distinct CDR3 sequences, 30% to 40% seen once. Regarding the study as a whole: Older individuals had lower TCR beta diversity per million T cells (the decline was roughly linear).

This clonotype was sampled from a human donor in good health. Sequenced material: blood. This chain connects TRBV20-1 to TRBJ1-1, with unresolved D. CDR3 sequence reads: CSAIRTGMTEAFF. The CDR3 DNA follows: TGCAGTGCTATCAGGACGGGGATGACTGAAGCTTTCTTT.